This entry is about one T cell receptor (beta chain). Its specificity is unknown. The repertoire was sequenced with immunoSEQ multiplex PCR; TCRdb's copy has only in-frame clones and lacks some. The sample includes 200,000 to 300,000 clones, about 86% seen only once; the top ten take under 0.65%. CD4+CD25+CD127- Tregs, CD4+CD25- non-Tregs, CD4 and CD8 cells were sorted. CDR1 is ENHRY and CDR2 is SYGVKD in the germline V gene. V was shortened by 6 bases and J by 2 bases, with 12 bases between the two germline ends. This CDR3 is 14 amino acids long. This entry belongs to a study of Tregs in tolerant kidney transplant recipients. Findings of the study overall: Biological reproducibility was not directly addressed in this study. The small number of patients limits these findings pending further validation.

The source is a human donor in good health. The material sequenced was CD4+ T cells from blood. J is TRBJ2-3 and V is TRBV10-3, with D possibly being TRBD1 (6 bases). In nucleotides, the CDR3 is TGTGCCATCAGCGCGACAGGAATCACAGATACGCAGTATTTT. This translates into CAISATGITDTQYF.